These 15 T cell receptor beta chains were sequenced from one sample in a study of T-cell memory formation after mild COVID-19. From the 5' RACE reads, TCRdb called clonotypes with MiXCR, one entry per CDR3 protein. The data hold roughly 560,000 distinct CDR3 sequences, with about a fifth observed a single time. Sequencing was done on a sample of PBMCs or a T cell subset sorted from them (not recorded which). All receptors come from an adult woman who had mild COVID-19 (a few samples of this study predate the infection). Cell type and time point are not known.

In its sample, this clonotype was seen a few times. The chain links TRBV29-1 to TRBJ1-1, with 12 bases lining up with TRBD1. The V segment lost 2 bases and the J segment 0 bases; nucleotides outside the gene matches: 4. Germline V gene sequence: CDR1 SQVTM, CDR2 ANQGSEA. The CDR3 runs 16 residues. CDR3 loop: CSVEPGQGALNTEAFF. The CDR3 nucleotides are TGCAGCGTTGAACCGGGACAGGGGGCTTTGAACACTGAAGCTTTCTTT. The variable domain in full, with the rest retrieved from reference TRBV29-1 and TRBJ1-1, is SAVISQKPSRDICQRGTSLTIQCQVDSQVTMMFWYRQQPGQSLTLIATANQGSEATYESGFVIDKFPISRPNLTFSTLTVSNMSPEDSSIYLCSVEPGQGALNTEAFFGQGTRLTVV.

The chain is built from TRBV7-3 and TRBJ2-5, with 9 bases matching TRBD2. Looked up from germline, CDR1 is SGHTA and CDR2 is FQGTGA. The CDR3 contains 14 residues. The ends lost 5 bases at V and 4 bases at J; junction bases unmatched: 5. The CDR3 DNA follows: TGTGCCAGCAGCCTAATAGCGGGGGCAGAGACCCAGTACTTC. Translating it yields CASSLIAGAETQYF.

This chain joins TRBV28 and TRBJ2-7, with D possibly called TRBD1 or TRBD2 (5 bases each). The CDR3 runs to 14 residues. Per germline, CDR1 MDHEN and CDR2 SYDVKM. Deletions cut 5 bases from V and 5 bases from J, with 16 bases between. This CDR3 is CASSHRDAPDEQYF. The CDR3 DNA is TGTGCCAGCAGTCACCGGGACGCCCCCGACGAGCAGTACTTC.

V usage is TRBV7-9 and J usage is TRBJ1-5; D possibly corresponds to TRBD1 (6 bases). Germline lookup yields CDR1 SEHNR and CDR2 FQNEAQ (reference sequence). CDR3 length: 12 residues. V lost 6 bases, J lost 7 bases, and 10 bases lay in between. DNA for the CDR3: TGTGCCAGCAGGAACAGGGACCAGCCCCAGCATTTT. Translating it yields CASRNRDQPQHF. Full variable domain (remainder filled in from reference TRBV7-9 and TRBJ1-5): DTGVSQNPRHKITKRGQNVTFRCDPISEHNRLYWYRQTLGQGPEFLTYFQNEAQLEKSRLLSDRFSAERPKGSFSTLEIQRTEQGDSAMYLCASRNRDQPQHFGDGTRLSIL.

The genes are TRBV6-6 and TRBJ2-3; D is uncertain. The V gene's germline CDR1 is MNHNY and CDR2 SVGAGI (reference sequence). The CDR3 length is 15 residues. Trimming took 7 bases from V and 1 from J, leaving 15 bases between them. DNA of the CDR3: TGTGCCAGCACAGACGGGCTAATTGGCACAGATACGCAGTATTTT. This encodes CASTDGLIGTDTQYF.

There are many counts of this clonotype. This rearrangement joins TRBV3-1 to TRBJ1-2, with 9 bases aligning to TRBD1. The CDR3 extends over 18 amino acids. CDR1 and CDR2 (germline): LGHDT, YNNKEL (reference sequence). Losses at the gene ends were 3 bases for V and 7 bases for J; bases not matched to a gene: 18. The DNA for the CDR3 is TGTGCCAGCAGCCATGAGCTGCCCGGGACAGGGTCAATGAGTGGCTACACCTTC. Amino acids: CASSHELPGTGSMSGYTF.

This clonotype was observed a few times. The chain couples TRBV5-1 to TRBJ2-3; D is uncertain. V shed 1 base and J shed 0 bases, with 12 bases lying between them. CDR3 size: 16 residues. The germline gives CDR1 SGHRS, CDR2 YFSETQ. The CDR3 here is CASSLQVPGSTDTQYF. The CDR3 DNA follows: TGCGCCAGCAGCTTGCAGGTCCCCGGGAGCACAGATACGCAGTATTTT.

J is TRBJ2-1 and V is TRBV2; D is perhaps TRBD1 or TRBD2 (5 bases each). V dropped 7 bases and J dropped 6 bases, with 19 bases sitting between them. Germline V gene lookup returns CDR1 SNHLY and CDR2 FYNNEI. CDR3 size: 15 residues. DNA for the CDR3: TGTGCCAGCACTAGAGCCCCCAGGGAGAGCAATGAGCAGTTCTTC. The encoded protein is CASTRAPRESNEQFF.

The chain couples TRBV25-1 to TRBJ1-2; D perhaps matches TRBD1 (5 bases). The V and J ends lost 2 bases and 2 bases respectively, with 15 bases between them. The CDR3 loop spans 16 amino acids. Germline V gene data show CDR1 as MGHDK and CDR2 as SYGVNS. The CDR3 loop reads CASSEGLLQANYGYTF. The CDR3 DNA follows: TGTGCCAGCAGTGAAGGTTTGCTACAGGCGAACTATGGCTACACCTTC.

This chain uses TRBV20-1 with TRBJ2-3; D is perhaps TRBD1 or TRBD2 (5 bases each). V was shortened by 6 bases and J by 4 bases, with 11 bases between the two germline ends. The CDR3 has 12 residues. From germline, CDR1 is DFQATT and CDR2 SNEGSKA (reference sequence). This chain's CDR3 is CSARGRSDTQYF. CDR3 bases: TGCAGTGCAAGGGGACGGTCAGATACGCAGTATTTT.

The chain couples TRBV4-2 to TRBJ1-2; a weak D match, TRBD1 (5 bases). Trimming removed 0 bases from V and 7 bases from J, with 12 bases in between. In germline, CDR1 is LGHNA, CDR2 YNFKEQ. The CDR3 spans 14 residues. Here the CDR3 DNA reads TGTGCCAGCAGCCAAGATGTGGCGGGGGGTGGCTACACCTTC. Its translation is CASSQDVAGGGYTF.

The V and J genes are TRBV2 and TRBJ1-1, with D possibly matching TRBD1 (6 bases). The CDR3 length is 13 residues. V lost 7 bases to trimming and J lost 5 bases, with 14 bases between them. Germline CDR1 reads SNHLY; CDR2 reads FYNNEI. In nucleotides, the CDR3 is TGTGCCAGCAACGGACAGCCGACGACTGAAGCTTTCTTT. Protein sequence: CASNGQPTTEAFF.

This clonotype has only a few counts. V and J are TRBV7-9 and TRBJ2-7; perhaps TRBD2 as D (7 bases). The CDR3 runs to 18 residues. Germline values: CDR1 SEHNR, CDR2 FQNEAQ (reference sequence). Trimming took off 2 bases at V and 0 bases at J, with 20 bases between the two ends. CDR3 residues: CASSLLGEGKGGSYEQYF. The CDR3 nucleotides are TGTGCCAGCAGCTTACTCGGGGAGGGGAAAGGGGGCTCCTACGAGCAGTACTTC.

This chain connects TRBV5-1 to TRBJ2-3, with D uncertain. The CDR3 has 14 amino acids. Trimming removed 4 bases at V and 1 base at J, with 10 bases between. Per germline, CDR1 SGHRS and CDR2 YFSETQ. CDR3 protein: CASSDPRGTDTQYF. The CDR3 region has the DNA TGCGCCAGCAGCGACCCGCGAGGCACAGATACGCAGTATTTT.

The chain recombines TRBV10-3 with TRBJ2-7; no definite D call. CDR1 and CDR2 (germline): ENHRY, SYGVKD. Trimming removed 8 bases from V and 4 bases from J, with 15 bases in between. This CDR3 contains 13 residues. In nucleotides, the CDR3 is TGTGCCATCTTCCGCGAGAATTTATACGAGCAGTACTTC. Its translation: CAIFRENLYEQYF.